A single sample gave rise to the 25 T cell receptor beta chains below, sequenced in a study of cytomegalovirus exposure and HLA in healthy donors. The PCR used 60 Vbeta and 13 Jbeta primers. Method: immunoSEQ multiplex PCR; TCRdb's copy keeps in-frame clones and lacks some. The repertoire holds about 140,000 clones, with about 84% as singletons. Sequencing input: PBMCs. These receptors were taken from a man aged 50 to 60 in good health and CMV-seronegative.

Note on this clone: Distinct nucleotide sequences in the sample also encode this CDR3. The V and J genes are TRBV5-4 and TRBJ2-7; 7 nucleotides align to TRBD1. The CDR3 is 14 amino acids. Germline V gene data show CDR1 as SGHNT and CDR2 as YYREEE (reference sequence). V shed 0 bases and J 0 bases; nucleotides not matched to a gene: 0. The CDR3 DNA reads as TGTGCCAGCAGCTTGGCAGGGGGCTCCTACGAGCAGTACTTC. Its translation: CASSLAGGSYEQYF.

The chain uses TRBV27 and TRBJ2-1, with a tentative D call TRBD2 (6 bases). Trimming removed 6 bases from V and 0 bases from J, with 18 bases in between. CDR1 is MNHEY, CDR2 SMNVEV, per germline (reference sequence). The CDR3 is 17 residues long. This CDR3 is CASSLSSGESSYNEQFF. CDR3 coding DNA: TGTGCCAGCAGCCTCTCTTCGGGGGAGAGCTCCTACAATGAGCAGTTCTTC.

This chain links TRBV12-5 with TRBJ1-2; 9 nucleotides align to TRBD1. J was trimmed by 7 bases and V by 3 bases; bases with no gene match: 6. The V gene's germline CDR1 is LGHNT and CDR2 FRNRAP. CDR3 length equals 14 residues. The DNA of the CDR3 is TGTGCTAGTGGTTTCCTACAGGGGGCGTTTGGCTACACCTTC. It translates to CASGFLQGAFGYTF.

V usage is TRBV12-5 and J usage is TRBJ2-6, with a tentative D call TRBD2 (7 bases). V lost 6 bases and J 7 bases, leaving 22 bases between the germline ends. The germline V gene encodes CDR1 LGHNT and CDR2 FRNRAP. There are 17 residues in the CDR3. CDR3 amino acids: CASGYRGGGDFANVLTF. The CDR3 bases are TGTGCTAGTGGGTACCGGGGAGGGGGTGATTTCGCCAACGTCCTGACTTTC.

The rearrangement links TRBV2 to TRBJ2-7, with D possibly TRBD1 on 5 matching bases. The V end lost 2 bases, the J end lost 5 bases, and 16 bases lay between the germline ends. The V gene's germline CDR1 is SNHLY and CDR2 FYNNEI. The CDR3 extends over 15 amino acids. In DNA form, the CDR3 reads TGTGCCAGCAGTGAAAGTCTGGGGCCCAGTGACGAGCAGTACTTC. Protein sequence: CASSESLGPSDEQYF.

The chain has TRBV7-9 and TRBJ1-5; 10 nucleotides align to TRBD1. The germline V gene has CDR1 SEHNR and CDR2 FQNEAQ (reference sequence). The CDR3 has 16 amino acids. Trimming took 4 bases from V and 4 from J; bases not matched to a gene: 7. The CDR3: CASSYGTGAKNQPQHF. The CDR3 DNA is TGTGCCAGCAGCTATGGGACAGGGGCGAAGAATCAGCCCCAGCATTTT. The full variable domain, rest sourced from reference TRBV7-9 and TRBJ1-5, is DTGVSQNPRHKITKRGQNVTFRCDPISEHNRLYWYRQTLGQGPEFLTYFQNEAQLEKSRLLSDRFSAERPKGSFSTLEIQRTEQGDSAMYLCASSYGTGAKNQPQHFGDGTRLSIL.

DNA of the CDR3: TGTGCCAGCTCAGGAGTAGGGAACCTAGGGGGCAATCAGCCCCAGCATTTT. This sequence encodes CASSGVGNLGGNQPQHF. The gene calls are TRBV18 and TRBJ1-5, with a weak D call TRBD1 (5 bases). Trimming took 5 bases from V and 2 from J, leaving 19 bases between them. Germline-derived CDR1 and CDR2 are KGHSH and LQKENI. The CDR3 length is 17 residues.

The chain employs TRBV6-1 and TRBJ1-2, with D unresolved. Trimming removed 2 bases from V and 6 bases from J, with 10 bases in between. Germline lookup yields CDR1 MNHNS and CDR2 SASEGT. The CDR3 contains 13 residues. DNA of the CDR3: TGTGCCAGCAGTGAATCGGTATCGAATGGCTACACCTTC. This translates into CASSESVSNGYTF.

The CDR3 DNA reads TGTGCCAGCAGCTTAGACAGGGGGTCCTATGGCTACACCTTC. Translated, it gives CASSLDRGSYGYTF. The rearrangement uses TRBV5-4 and TRBJ1-2; 9 bases match TRBD1. CDR1 and CDR2 from the germline V gene are SGHNT and YYREEE (reference sequence). The CDR3 is made up of 14 amino acids. J gave up 4 bases and V 2 bases, and 3 bases lay outside the gene matches.

The V call is TRBV28, the J call TRBJ1-6; 9 bases are shared with TRBD1. Germline CDR1 and CDR2: MDHEN and SYDVKM. The CDR3 totals 15 residues. The ends lost 2 bases at V and 5 bases at J; junction bases unmatched: 1. Here the CDR3 DNA reads TGTGCCAGCAGTTTAAGGGACAGGGATAATTCACCCCTCCACTTT. Translation: CASSLRDRDNSPLHF. Drawing the rest from reference TRBV28 and TRBJ1-6, the complete variable domain is DVKVTQSSRYLVKRTGEKVFLECVQDMDHENMFWYRQDPGLGLRLIYFSYDVKMKEKGDIPEGYSVSREKKERFSLILESASTNQTSMYLCASSLRDRDNSPLHFGNGTRLTVT.

The chain couples TRBV7-3 to TRBJ2-7; D ambiguous. The V end lost 2 bases, the J end lost 5 bases, and 10 bases lay between the germline ends. Germline V gene data show CDR1 as SGHTA and CDR2 as FQGTGA. The CDR3 extends over 13 amino acids. The CDR3 reads CASSLEVGHEQYF. The DNA for the CDR3 is TGTGCCAGCAGCTTAGAAGTTGGGCACGAGCAGTACTTC.

This clone has only one observation. This rearrangement joins TRBV18 to TRBJ2-1; 10 bases line up with TRBD2. CDR1 is KGHSH, CDR2 LQKENI, per germline. Unmatched junction bases numbered 10, after V lost 3 bases and J lost 11 bases. This CDR3 has 15 amino acids. CDR3 loop: CASSPARLAGEKQFF. The CDR3 DNA sequence: TGTGCCAGCTCACCGGCGCGCCTAGCGGGGGAAAAGCAGTTCTTC.

The sample holds a few counts of this clone. J is TRBJ1-1 and V is TRBV2; 8 positions match TRBD1. V dropped 8 bases and J dropped 5; count of bases not matched to a gene: 10. CDR1 SNHLY and CDR2 FYNNEI come from the germline V gene. This CDR3 region has 14 residues. The CDR3 region has the DNA TGTGCCAGCGGGCCCGGGACAGGAGGGACTGAAGCTTTCTTT. Its protein product is CASGPGTGGTEAFF.

This clone was counted a single time. The rearrangement uses TRBV6-5 and TRBJ2-1; no firm D call. The CDR3 covers 15 residues. Germline V lookup: CDR1 MNHEY, CDR2 SVGAGI. With 7 bases removed from V and 0 bases from J, the gap between germline ends came to 13 bases. CDR3 sequence reads: CASINSLSSYNEQFF. CDR3 bases: TGTGCCAGCATTAACAGTTTAAGCTCCTACAATGAGCAGTTCTTC.

This clone was recorded only once. The genes are TRBV5-4 and TRBJ2-5; tentative D call: TRBD1 (6 bases). The DNA end lines up better with TRBJ2-7; the J call may be wrong. Looked up from germline, CDR1 is SGHNT and CDR2 is YYREEE (reference sequence). The CDR3 has 18 amino acids. The DNA of the CDR3 is TGTGCCAGCAGTAACCTTCTAAATGAATACGGGACACCCTACGAGCAGTACTTC. Translated, it gives CASSNLLNEYGTPYEQYF.

As regards this clone: The same CDR3 also results from other DNA sequences found in this sample. The chain is built from TRBV18 and TRBJ1-1, with D maybe TRBD1 (5 bases). The ends were cut back, 4 bases at V and 1 base at J, with 7 bases in the middle. Germline lookup yields CDR1 KGHSH and CDR2 LQKENI. The CDR3 is made up of 13 amino acids. CDR3 residues: CASSQDRNTEAFF. As DNA, the CDR3 is TGTGCCAGCTCACAAGACAGGAACACTGAAGCTTTCTTT.

Here the CDR3 reads CASSLRGLADEQFF. CDR3 DNA sequence: TGTGCCAGCAGCTTAAGGGGACTAGCTGATGAGCAGTTCTTC. V gene TRBV11-2 combines with J gene TRBJ2-1, with 9 bases lining up with TRBD2. Germline V gene sequence: CDR1 SGHAT, CDR2 FQNNGV. Unmatched junction bases numbered 4, after V lost 2 bases and J lost 8 bases. This CDR3 is built from 14 residues.

This clone occurred once. The J gene is TRBJ1-5, the V gene TRBV2; D might be TRBD1 (5 bases). The V end was cut by 6 bases, the J end by 8 bases, with 20 bases between. Germline assignment: CDR1 SNHLY and CDR2 FYNNEI. This CDR3 spans 15 amino acids. CDR3 coding DNA: TGTGCCAGCAGCCAACAACGGGGGTGGGAGAAGCCCCAGCATTTT. Translation: CASSQQRGWEKPQHF.

The rearrangement uses TRBV5-4 and TRBJ2-7, with TRBD2 identical over 9 bases. Germline V gene sequence: CDR1 SGHNT, CDR2 YYREEE (reference sequence). V was pared by 4 bases and J by 6 bases, with 14 bases of the junction left unmatched. There are 16 residues in the CDR3. DNA for the CDR3: TGTGCCAGCAGCACTCGGTCGGGACTAGCTTCTCTCGAGCAGTACTTC. It specifies CASSTRSGLASLEQYF. Full variable domain (rest looked up from reference TRBV5-4 and TRBJ2-7): ETGVTQSPTHLIKTRGQQVTLRCSSQSGHNTVSWYQQALGQGPQFIFQYYREEENGRGNFPPRFSGLQFPNYSSELNVNALELDDSALYLCASSTRSGLASLEQYFGPGTRLTVT.

This rearrangement joins TRBV20-1 to TRBJ1-1; the D is unclear. Germline V lookup: CDR1 DFQATT, CDR2 SNEGSKA (reference sequence). Deletions cut 2 bases from V and 10 bases from J, with 11 bases between. CDR3 length equals 11 residues. CDR3 in DNA: TGCAGTGCTAGATCCGGGTACGGAGCTTTCTTT. The encoded protein is CSARSGYGAFF.

This rearrangement joins TRBV27 to TRBJ1-5, with a weak D call TRBD1 (6 bases). CDR3 length: 15 residues. Trimming removed 3 bases from V and 0 bases from J, with 9 bases in between. Germline CDR1 and CDR2: MNHEY and SMNVEV (reference sequence). CDR3 nucleotide sequence: TGTGCCAGCAGTTTTAACAGGGATAGCAATCAGCCCCAGCATTTT. This gives the protein CASSFNRDSNQPQHF.

The genes are TRBV27 and TRBJ1-1, with 7 bases fitting TRBD1. The CDR3 has 13 residues. Germline CDR1 reads MNHEY; CDR2 reads SMNVEV (reference sequence). V lost 6 bases and J lost 5; bases outside the gene matches: 6. The CDR3 loop reads CASSRTGNTEAFF. CDR3 in DNA: TGTGCCAGCAGCAGGACAGGTAATACTGAAGCTTTCTTT.

The chain joins TRBV9 to TRBJ1-2; TRBD1 might be the D (5 bases). From germline, CDR1 is SGDLS and CDR2 YYNGEE. The ends were cut back, 3 bases at V and 2 bases at J, with 17 bases in the middle. The CDR3 is made up of 16 amino acids. The CDR3 DNA is TGTGCCAGCAGCGCTGCTATAGAGGGACTGAACTATGGCTACACCTTC. It is translated as CASSAAIEGLNYGYTF.

The CDR3 sequence is CASSERDTLTGELFF. CDR3 DNA sequence: TGTGCCAGCAGTGAGAGGGACACCCTCACCGGGGAGCTGTTTTTT. The chain joins TRBV25-1 to TRBJ2-2, with D maybe TRBD1 (6 bases). Trimming left V 3 bases short and J 4 bases short, with 12 bases between. This CDR3 contains 15 residues. Germline loops: CDR1 MGHDK, CDR2 SYGVNS.

The gene calls are TRBV4-1 and TRBJ2-1, with 7 bases lining up with TRBD2. Unmatched junction bases numbered 9, after V lost 0 bases and J lost 7 bases. The CDR3 spans 16 residues. Germline values: CDR1 MGHRA, CDR2 YSYEKL. The CDR3, as DNA: TGCGCCAGCAGCCAAGAAATAGGACTAGGAGGGAATGAGCAGTTCTTC. Translation gives CASSQEIGLGGNEQFF.